The 18 T cell receptor beta chains below were found in one sample sequenced in a study of blood T cell repertoires in COVID-19. This table comes from immunoSEQ multiplex PCR, and its TCRdb copy is limited to in-frame clones, with some not included. The data contain about 260,000 clones, 80% to 90% of them singletons. The sequencing input was peripheral blood. The receptors come from a woman in her thirties or forties who had recovered from COVID-19.

This chain joins TRBV18 and TRBJ1-1, with unresolved D. This CDR3 comprises 13 residues. The germline V gene has CDR1 KGHSH and CDR2 LQKENI. Trimming removed 4 bases from V and 3 bases from J, with 9 bases in between. The CDR3 loop is CASSLRGDTEAFF. CDR3 in DNA: TGTGCCAGCTCACTCCGGGGAGACACTGAAGCTTTCTTT.

The V and J genes are TRBV3-1 (or the pseudogene TRBV3-2) and TRBJ2-6, with 8 bases matching TRBD2. The V and J ends lost 1 base and 2 bases, in that order; junction bases with no gene match: 4. Germline assignment: CDR1 LGHDT and CDR2 YNNKEL (reference sequence). This CDR3 comprises 17 residues. CDR3 residues: CASSQGQRGTGANVLTF. CDR3 DNA sequence: TGTGCCAGCAGCCAAGGGCAGCGGGGGACTGGGGCCAACGTCCTGACTTTC.

The chain carries TRBV6-5 and TRBJ2-3; the D gene is possibly TRBD2 (6 bases). The CDR3 has 12 residues. CDR1 is MNHEY, CDR2 SVGAGI, per germline. Trimming took off 8 bases at V and 5 bases at J, with 11 bases between the two ends. CDR3 amino acids: CASSPGGDTQYF. The CDR3 DNA sequence: TGTGCCAGCTCCCCCGGGGGAGATACGCAGTATTTT.

This chain connects TRBV10-1 to TRBJ2-3; TRBD1 aligns across 7 bases. Germline CDR1 and CDR2: WNHNN and SYGVQD (reference sequence). Losses at the gene ends were 6 bases for V and 5 bases for J; bases not matched to a gene: 11. The CDR3 length is 15 residues. The CDR3 loop is CASSDWTGSRDTQYF. The DNA for the CDR3 is TGCGCCAGCAGCGACTGGACAGGTTCAAGAGATACGCAGTATTTT.

This clone was seen only a few times. The J gene is TRBJ2-1, the V gene TRBV19; D is possibly TRBD1 (6 bases). Germline V CDR1 and CDR2: LNHDA, SQIVND (reference sequence). The CDR3 runs to 11 residues. With 4 bases removed from V and 9 bases from J, the gap between germline ends came to 7 bases. In DNA, the CDR3 is TGTGCCAGTAGTACCAGGGGTGAGCAGTTCTTC. The encoded protein is CASSTRGEQFF.

This clone was observed a few times. The gene calls are TRBV5-1 and TRBJ2-7; 13 bases line up with TRBD2. J was trimmed by 3 bases and V by 4 bases; bases with no gene match: 4. Germline CDR1 and CDR2: SGHRS and YFSETQ. The CDR3 is made up of 15 amino acids. Here the CDR3 DNA reads TGCGCCAGCAGCCACGGGACTAGCGGGAACTACGAGCAGTACTTC. This translates into CASSHGTSGNYEQYF.

The V gene is TRBV27, the J gene TRBJ1-4; maybe TRBD1 (5 bases). The germline V gene has CDR1 MNHEY and CDR2 SMNVEV (reference sequence). CDR3 length: 14 amino acids. V lost 4 bases and J lost 10, with 16 bases in between. CDR3 protein: CASSWGGMRGKLFF. CDR3 coding DNA: TGTGCCAGCAGTTGGGGGGGAATGAGGGGAAAACTGTTTTTT.

The V and J genes are TRBV11-3 and TRBJ2-1; a weak D match, TRBD2 (5 bases). CDR1 is SGHNT, CDR2 YENEEA, per germline. The V end lost 5 bases, the J end lost 9 bases, and 17 bases lay between the germline ends. CDR3 size: 14 residues. CDR3 amino acids: CASSVSPSSGEQFF. CDR3 in DNA: TGTGCCAGCAGCGTAAGCCCTAGCTCCGGTGAGCAGTTCTTC. Supplemented by reference TRBV11-3 and TRBJ2-1, the full variable domain reads EAGVVQSPRYKIIEKKQPVAFWCNPISGHNTLYWYLQNLGQGPELLIRYENEEAVDDSQLPKDRFSAERLKGVDSTLKIQPAELGDSAVYLCASSVSPSSGEQFFGPGTRLTVL.

The rearrangement uses TRBV9 and TRBJ2-4; 10 nucleotides align to TRBD1. The CDR3 contains 20 residues. Germline trimming cut 0 bases from V and 7 bases from J; bases unmatched to any gene: 19. Per the germline V gene, CDR1 is SGDLS and CDR2 is YYNGEE. The CDR3 loop reads CASSVALNSPGTGAGNIQYF. The CDR3 DNA reads TGTGCCAGCAGCGTAGCCCTAAATTCTCCCGGGACAGGGGCTGGCAACATTCAGTACTTC.

V and J are TRBV11-2 and TRBJ2-1; TRBD2 agrees at 9 bases. V was clipped by 5 bases and J by 5 bases; unmatched bases: 7. Per germline, CDR1 SGHAT and CDR2 FQNNGV. The CDR3 has 15 amino acids. DNA of the CDR3: TGTGCCAGCAGCCTAGGACTAGCGTACAACAATGAGCAGTTCTTC. It encodes CASSLGLAYNNEQFF. The full variable domain, completed using reference TRBV11-2 and TRBJ2-1, is EAGVAQSPRYKIIEKRQSVAFWCNPISGHATLYWYQQILGQGPKLLIQFQNNGVVDDSQLPKDRFSAERLKGVDSTLKIQPAKLEDSAVYLCASSLGLAYNNEQFFGPGTRLTVL.

The chain carries TRBV6-5 and TRBJ2-2; possible D gene TRBD1, 6 bases. The CDR3 runs 14 residues. CDR1 is MNHEY and CDR2 is SVGAGI in the germline V gene. The V end lost 6 bases, the J end lost 5 bases, and 13 bases lay between the germline ends. The CDR3 nucleotides are TGTGCCAGCAGGCCCAGGGGTGGGACCGGGGAGCTGTTTTTT. Translated, it gives CASRPRGGTGELFF.

The rearrangement links TRBV7-9 to TRBJ1-1; D possibly corresponds to TRBD1 (6 bases). The V end was cut by 8 bases, the J end by 7 bases, with 14 bases between. The germline V gene encodes CDR1 SEHNR and CDR2 FQNEAQ (reference sequence). The CDR3 totals 12 residues. The CDR3 coding sequence is TGTGCCAGCCGGGGGGCGACGGGTGAAGCTTTCTTT. It yields the protein CASRGATGEAFF.

The chain joins TRBV10-3 to TRBJ2-2; TRBD1 matches 11 bases. V lost 8 bases, J lost 4 bases, and 12 bases stayed unmatched. The CDR3 loop spans 17 amino acids. Germline-derived CDR1 and CDR2 are ENHRY and SYGVKD. Here the CDR3 DNA reads TGTGCCATCGAAGGGACAGGGGGAATTTCGGGCACCGGGGAGCTGTTTTTT. Translating gives CAIEGTGGISGTGELFF.

V is TRBV6-6 and J is TRBJ1-2, with D perhaps TRBD1 (6 bases). Germline loops: CDR1 MNHNY, CDR2 SVGAGI (reference sequence). This CDR3 spans 13 amino acids. Trimming pared 6 bases from V and 2 bases from J, leaving 10 bases between. CDR3 DNA: TGTGCCAGCAGATGGGGGCAAAACTATGGCTACACCTTC. This translates into CASRWGQNYGYTF.

This clone was recorded a few times. This chain connects TRBV27 to TRBJ1-3, with TRBD1 matching 12 bases. Germline lookup yields CDR1 MNHEY and CDR2 SMNVEV (reference sequence). CDR3 length equals 16 residues. With 6 bases clipped from V and 4 bases from J, the junction kept 7 bases outside the gene matches. The CDR3 DNA is TGTGCCAGCAGACCCCTCGGGACAGGGGGCGGAAACACCATATATTTT. Residues: CASRPLGTGGGNTIYF.

The chain links TRBV18 to TRBJ1-1, with TRBD1 matching over 8 bases. V dropped 2 bases and J dropped 9; count of bases not matched to a gene: 17. Germline loops: CDR1 KGHSH, CDR2 LQKENI. This CDR3 contains 17 residues. CDR3 bases: TGTGCCAGCTCACCAAGAGGACAGGGTGAAATGGGGGAGAAAGCTTTCTTT. This gives the protein CASSPRGQGEMGEKAFF.

V usage is TRBV18 and J usage is TRBJ2-1; D gene uncertain. The CDR3 consists of 13 residues. CDR1 is KGHSH, CDR2 LQKENI, per germline. The ends were cut back, 2 bases at V and 10 bases at J, with 12 bases in the middle. Here the CDR3 DNA reads TGTGCCAGCTCACCAGGTTTAGAGAAGGAGCAGTTCTTC. Its protein is CASSPGLEKEQFF.

The chain combines TRBV5-1 with TRBJ2-5; maybe TRBD1 (5 bases). Trimming shortened V by 4 bases and J by 0 bases, and 10 bases separated the two germline ends. The CDR3 is 14 residues long. Germline V gene lookup returns CDR1 SGHRS and CDR2 YFSETQ. As DNA, the CDR3 is TGCGCCAGCAGCCCCCAGGGTTACCAAGAGACCCAGTACTTC. Translation gives CASSPQGYQETQYF.